These T cell receptor beta chains were read from a single sample in a study of T-cell memory formation after mild COVID-19. A single record per CDR3 protein comes from TCRdb applying MiXCR to the 5' RACE reads. The data show fewer than 350,000 distinct CDR3 sequences, with around 8% seen just once and about 20% held by the top ten. Sequenced sample: PBMCs or a T cell subset sorted from them (not recorded which). These receptors all stem from a man aged 18-30 years who had mild COVID-19 (a few samples of this study predate the infection). Cell type and time point are not known. Each CDR3 is given with its conserved first and last residue. The order of the fields is clone size, CDR3 length, J gene, V gene, D gene, CDR3 protein, CDR3 DNA. The D gene is left open where the match is weak. Clone size, where shown, is once, few, many, or a class for clones that have expanded.

clone_size: NA
cdr3_length: 13
j_call: TRBJ1-1
v_call: TRBV20-1
d_call: NA
cdr3_aa: CSASRGLATEAFF
cdr3_nt: TGCAGTGCTAGTCGGGGTTTGGCCACTGAAGCTTTCTTT

clone_size: NA
cdr3_length: 14
j_call: TRBJ2-1
v_call: TRBV24-1
d_call: TRBD2
cdr3_aa: CATSRGDPYNEQFF
cdr3_nt: TGTGCCACCAGTCGGGGGGACCCCTACAATGAGCAGTTCTTC

clone_size: many
cdr3_length: 16
j_call: TRBJ1-1
v_call: TRBV5-1
d_call: NA
cdr3_aa: CASSLQGLSENTEAFF
cdr3_nt: TGCGCCAGCAGCTTGCAGGGACTCTCCGAAAACACTGAAGCTTTCTTT

clone_size: few
cdr3_length: 15
j_call: TRBJ2-3
v_call: TRBV2
d_call: TRBD1
cdr3_aa: CASSLQGAQADTQYF
cdr3_nt: TGTGCCAGCAGTCTACAGGGGGCGCAGGCAGATACGCAGTATTTT

clone_size: NA
cdr3_length: 12
j_call: TRBJ2-5
v_call: TRBV20-1
d_call: NA
cdr3_aa: CSVGRRAETQYF
cdr3_nt: TGCAGTGTAGGGCGCAGGGCAGAGACCCAGTACTTC

clone_size: NA
cdr3_length: 17
j_call: TRBJ1-1
v_call: TRBV4-3
d_call: NA
cdr3_aa: CASSPARGSGGATEAFF
cdr3_nt: TGCGCCAGCAGCCCGGCTCGGGGTTCGGGCGGCGCCACTGAAGCTTTCTTT

clone_size: NA
cdr3_length: 14
j_call: TRBJ2-5
v_call: TRBV5-6
d_call: NA
cdr3_aa: CASSSARGRETQYF
cdr3_nt: TGTGCCAGCAGCTCCGCTCGGGGTCGGGAGACCCAGTACTTC

clone_size: many
cdr3_length: 14
j_call: TRBJ2-5
v_call: TRBV20-1
d_call: NA
cdr3_aa: CSASRRDSQETQYF
cdr3_nt: TGCAGTGCTAGTCGGAGGGACTCACAAGAGACCCAGTACTTC

clone_size: NA
cdr3_length: 14
j_call: TRBJ1-4
v_call: TRBV7-8
d_call: NA
cdr3_aa: CASSSGLAREKLFF
cdr3_nt: TGTGCCAGCAGCTCGGGATTGGCTCGGGAAAAACTGTTTTTT

clone_size: many
cdr3_length: 16
j_call: TRBJ2-1
v_call: TRBV4-3
d_call: TRBD2
cdr3_aa: CASSQGVAGGYNEQFF
cdr3_nt: TGCGCCAGCAGCCAAGGGGTAGCGGGGGGGTACAATGAGCAGTTCTTC

clone_size: NA
cdr3_length: 12
j_call: TRBJ2-5
v_call: TRBV10-3
d_call: NA
cdr3_aa: CAISSSVETQYF
cdr3_nt: TGTGCCATCAGTTCGTCGGTGGAGACCCAGTACTTC

clone_size: NA
cdr3_length: 14
j_call: TRBJ2-3
v_call: TRBV20-1
d_call: TRBD1
cdr3_aa: CSANRGQFTDTQYF
cdr3_nt: TGCAGTGCCAACCGGGGACAGTTCACAGATACGCAGTATTTT

clone_size: once
cdr3_length: 14
j_call: TRBJ1-4
v_call: TRBV29-1
d_call: TRBD1
cdr3_aa: CSVVIGTVTGKLFF
cdr3_nt: TGCAGCGTTGTTATAGGGACAGTTACCGGAAAACTGTTTTTT

clone_size: NA
cdr3_length: 17
j_call: TRBJ2-7
v_call: TRBV5-1
d_call: TRBD1
cdr3_aa: CASSLVVGQGLSYEQYF
cdr3_nt: TGCGCCAGCAGCTTGGTTGTCGGACAGGGGCTATCCTACGAGCAGTACTTC

clone_size: NA
cdr3_length: 16
j_call: TRBJ2-3
v_call: TRBV10-3
d_call: TRBD2
cdr3_aa: CAIRPQAAGVADTQYF
cdr3_nt: TGTGCCATCAGACCCCAGGCAGCGGGGGTTGCAGATACGCAGTATTTT

clone_size: many
cdr3_length: 15
j_call: TRBJ2-5
v_call: TRBV4-2
d_call: TRBD1
cdr3_aa: CASSRTTGGRETQYF
cdr3_nt: TGTGCCAGCAGCCGAACCACAGGGGGCCGAGAGACCCAGTACTTC

clone_size: many
cdr3_length: 17
j_call: TRBJ1-1
v_call: TRBV14
d_call: NA
cdr3_aa: CASSSIYEGGTGTEAFF
cdr3_nt: TGTGCCAGCAGCTCTATTTACGAAGGGGGGACGGGCACTGAAGCTTTCTTT

clone_size: many
cdr3_length: 12
j_call: TRBJ2-1
v_call: TRBV5-1
d_call: NA
cdr3_aa: CASSPGGNEQFF
cdr3_nt: TGTGCCAGCAGTCCCGGCGGAAATGAGCAGTTCTTC

clone_size: NA
cdr3_length: 15
j_call: TRBJ1-1
v_call: TRBV4-1
d_call: NA
cdr3_aa: CASSLQTAMNTEAFF
cdr3_nt: TGCGCCAGCAGCCTACAGACAGCCATGAACACTGAAGCTTTCTTT

clone_size: NA
cdr3_length: 16
j_call: TRBJ2-6
v_call: TRBV28
d_call: NA
cdr3_aa: CASSIPPGAGANVLTF
cdr3_nt: TGTGCCAGCAGTATCCCCCCAGGGGCTGGGGCCAACGTCCTGACTTTC

clone_size: few
cdr3_length: 14
j_call: TRBJ1-6
v_call: TRBV13
d_call: NA
cdr3_aa: CASSIQGGGSPLHF
cdr3_nt: TGTGCCAGCAGCATCCAGGGTGGCGGTTCACCCCTCCACTTT

clone_size: NA
cdr3_length: 13
j_call: TRBJ1-1
v_call: TRBV30
d_call: NA
cdr3_aa: CAWSVPGYTEAFF
cdr3_nt: TGTGCCTGGAGTGTTCCGGGGTACACTGAAGCTTTCTTT

clone_size: NA
cdr3_length: 15
j_call: TRBJ2-1
v_call: TRBV4-1
d_call: TRBD2
cdr3_aa: CASSQAGTRTNEQFF
cdr3_nt: TGCGCCAGCAGCCAAGCCGGGACTAGGACCAATGAGCAGTTCTTC

clone_size: NA
cdr3_length: 17
j_call: TRBJ1-1
v_call: TRBV4-3
d_call: NA
cdr3_aa: CASSHAWASGTNTEAFF
cdr3_nt: TGCGCCAGCAGCCACGCCTGGGCCAGCGGGACGAACACTGAAGCTTTCTTT

clone_size: few
cdr3_length: 16
j_call: TRBJ1-3
v_call: TRBV7-9
d_call: NA
cdr3_aa: CASRTSGIGSGNTIYF
cdr3_nt: TGTGCCAGCAGGACTTCAGGAATTGGCTCTGGAAACACCATATATTTT

clone_size: NA
cdr3_length: 14
j_call: TRBJ2-3
v_call: TRBV6-1
d_call: NA
cdr3_aa: CASSPMVGTDTQYF
cdr3_nt: TGTGCCAGCAGTCCGATGGTGGGTACAGATACGCAGTATTTT

clone_size: few
cdr3_length: 16
j_call: TRBJ2-3
v_call: TRBV7-3
d_call: TRBD2
cdr3_aa: CASSPTSGGAPDTQYF
cdr3_nt: TGTGCCAGCAGCCCTACTAGCGGGGGGGCGCCAGATACGCAGTATTTT

clone_size: NA
cdr3_length: 15
j_call: TRBJ2-3
v_call: TRBV6-4
d_call: NA
cdr3_aa: CASSRSRSPADTQYF
cdr3_nt: TGTGCCAGCAGCCGAAGCAGGAGCCCAGCAGATACGCAGTATTTT

clone_size: many
cdr3_length: 13
j_call: TRBJ2-2
v_call: TRBV7-8
d_call: NA
cdr3_aa: CASGNRNTGELFF
cdr3_nt: TGTGCCAGCGGCAACAGGAACACCGGGGAGCTGTTTTTT

clone_size: NA
cdr3_length: 16
j_call: TRBJ2-3
v_call: TRBV6-5
d_call: NA
cdr3_aa: CASSYGSLRSTDTQYF
cdr3_nt: TGTGCCAGCAGTTACGGCAGCCTACGGAGCACAGATACGCAGTATTTT

clone_size: NA
cdr3_length: 14
j_call: TRBJ2-3
v_call: TRBV18
d_call: TRBD1
cdr3_aa: CASSPDLQDRGFYF
cdr3_nt: TGTGCCAGCTCACCAGACCTACAGGACAGGGGGTTCTATTTT

clone_size: many
cdr3_length: 15
j_call: TRBJ2-1
v_call: TRBV27
d_call: NA
cdr3_aa: CASSFGGSSYNEQFF
cdr3_nt: TGTGCCAGCAGCTTTGGGGGGAGCTCCTACAATGAGCAGTTCTTC

clone_size: many
cdr3_length: 13
j_call: TRBJ2-1
v_call: TRBV30
d_call: NA
cdr3_aa: CAWMGQEYNEQFF
cdr3_nt: TGTGCCTGGATGGGTCAGGAATACAATGAGCAGTTCTTC

clone_size: many
cdr3_length: 13
j_call: TRBJ2-5
v_call: TRBV9
d_call: NA
cdr3_aa: CASSVQGGETQYF
cdr3_nt: TGTGCCAGCAGCGTCCAGGGTGGGGAGACCCAGTACTTC

clone_size: few
cdr3_length: 15
j_call: TRBJ1-4
v_call: TRBV4-2
d_call: NA
cdr3_aa: CASSQDRRGTEKLFF
cdr3_nt: TGTGCCAGCAGCCAAGATCGTAGAGGGACTGAAAAACTGTTTTTT

clone_size: NA
cdr3_length: 14
j_call: TRBJ1-5
v_call: TRBV4-2
d_call: NA
cdr3_aa: CASSQVQGNQPQHF
cdr3_nt: TGTGCCAGCAGCCAAGTTCAGGGGAATCAGCCCCAGCATTTT

clone_size: few
cdr3_length: 16
j_call: TRBJ2-2
v_call: TRBV7-2
d_call: TRBD1
cdr3_aa: CASSAPGQGAYGELFF
cdr3_nt: TGTGCCAGCAGCGCGCCGGGACAGGGGGCGTACGGGGAGCTGTTTTTT

clone_size: few
cdr3_length: 13
j_call: TRBJ1-5
v_call: TRBV19
d_call: NA
cdr3_aa: CASSMTEGQPQHF
cdr3_nt: TGTGCCAGTAGTATGACGGAAGGTCAGCCCCAGCATTTT

clone_size: NA
cdr3_length: 16
j_call: TRBJ1-5
v_call: TRBV12-3/TRBV12-4
d_call: NA
cdr3_aa: CASSLIHRSWVQPQHF
cdr3_nt: TGTGCCAGCAGTTTAATTCATCGCTCATGGGTTCAGCCCCAGCATTTT

clone_size: NA
cdr3_length: 15
j_call: TRBJ2-1
v_call: TRBV5-1
d_call: NA
cdr3_aa: CASSLLGPLRDEQFF
cdr3_nt: TGCGCCAGCAGCTTGTTGGGGCCGCTGAGGGATGAGCAGTTCTTC

clone_size: few
cdr3_length: 17
j_call: TRBJ2-1
v_call: TRBV27
d_call: TRBD1
cdr3_aa: CASSFPAGQGIYNEQFF
cdr3_nt: TGTGCCAGCAGTTTCCCCGCGGGACAGGGGATTTACAATGAGCAGTTCTTC

clone_size: few
cdr3_length: 14
j_call: TRBJ2-7
v_call: TRBV19
d_call: NA
cdr3_aa: CASSVPGEVYEQYF
cdr3_nt: TGTGCCAGTAGTGTCCCGGGTGAGGTTTACGAGCAGTACTTC

clone_size: NA
cdr3_length: 17
j_call: TRBJ2-3
v_call: TRBV6-2/TRBV6-3
d_call: NA
cdr3_aa: CASSYRGLPTLTDTQYF
cdr3_nt: TGTGCCAGCAGTTACCGGGGGCTACCAACTCTCACAGATACGCAGTATTTT

clone_size: many
cdr3_length: 12
j_call: TRBJ1-2
v_call: TRBV9
d_call: TRBD1
cdr3_aa: CASSAYRGGYTF
cdr3_nt: TGTGCCAGCAGCGCCTACAGGGGTGGCTACACCTTC

clone_size: many
cdr3_length: 10
j_call: TRBJ1-1
v_call: TRBV29-1
d_call: NA
cdr3_aa: CSVTNTEAFF
cdr3_nt: TGCAGCGTGACGAACACTGAAGCTTTCTTT

clone_size: NA
cdr3_length: 15
j_call: TRBJ2-5
v_call: TRBV29-1
d_call: NA
cdr3_aa: CSVGRGGRIQETQYF
cdr3_nt: TGCAGCGTAGGAAGGGGGGGTCGGATCCAAGAGACCCAGTACTTC

clone_size: many
cdr3_length: 14
j_call: TRBJ2-1
v_call: TRBV7-8
d_call: TRBD2
cdr3_aa: CASSARGGANEQFF
cdr3_nt: TGTGCCAGCAGCGCGCGCGGGGGGGCCAATGAGCAGTTCTTC